Sequencing of this TCR beta chain was carried out in a study of blood T cell repertoires in COVID-19 (dated by TCRdb to the early 2020s). About the investigation overall: The collaborator samples originated in the United States, Italy and Spain and spanned the acute and convalescent phases of COVID-19. HLA class I and class II types, where available, came from metadata supplied by the sample provider rather than from assay-based typing. The samples were drawn from the first 160 participants of the ongoing ImmuneRACE study and from 1,200 or so subjects provided by 6 global collaborators. The prospective study material was composed of cDNA or gDNA derived from T cells, B-cell-depleted T cells, or PBMCs. Nearly every sample came with metadata listing a de-identified subject ID, COVID-19 status, age in years and sex. Subjects who had been exposed to COVID-19, were actively infected with it, or had recovered from it provided the deeply sampled blood TCRbeta repertoires that made up the dataset. The repertoires were made available in a free public database intended to serve as a resource for research on the immune response to SARS-CoV-2.

What the study reported, not specific to this receptor: How much clinical and demographic metadata was included differed by source and by participant, and the metadata was provided uncurated.

The CDR3 numbers 17 residues from cysteine through phenylalanine. Only the CDR3 DNA stays, 51 bases, in frame from base 1. CDR1 and CDR2 (KGHDR, SFDVKD) derive from the germline V gene. V is trimmed back by 3 bases and J by 3 bases, and the junction contains 11 bases that no gene match accounts for. On this clone itself: There is no known antigen for this receptor. The input lacks base qualities; no much larger clone sits a single base away.

The immunoSEQ Assay, a bias-controlled multiplex PCR, was used to amplify TCRbeta CDR3 regions from genomic DNA. The authors processed their data as follows. The number of nucleated cells in each sample was estimated by amplification of reference gene primers within the assay. Sequence reads were collapsed and filtered to measure the absolute abundance of every unique TCRbeta CDR3 rearrangement. Productive Simpson clonality was computed per sample as the square root of Simpson's diversity index over productive rearrangements. Imported from immuneACCESS, the table was reduced by TCRdb to in-frame sequences with V and J called. These copies leave out some clones; in studies compared against another copy, an unresolved V gene accounts for under half, and the cause of the remainder is not known. The V and J calls and clone size are taken from that table; D and trimming were inferred from the DNA. The sample table holds 400,000 to 500,000 clones, of which about 88% were seen once. The ten largest clonotypes hold approximately 1.5% of the sample.

Participants in the prospective study were aged about 18 to 90 years, lived in 20 to 25 United States geographic areas, and enrolled through a virtual design. To assign participants to cohorts, the prospective study relied on clinical history that participants themselves reported in a screening survey and a study questionnaire. Exposed participants had been in contact, within 2 weeks of entering the study, with a person who had a PCR-confirmed or clinician-diagnosed case of COVID-19. In the prospective study, whole blood, serum and a nasopharyngeal or oropharyngeal swab were collected from each participant by mobile phlebotomists. Additional blood draws and questionnaires over an approximately 2-month period could optionally be provided by prospective study participants. Blood samples from the prospective study were shipped frozen or at room temperature prior to DNA extraction.

The source material was PBMCs or T cells enriched from blood (not recorded which). This clonotype was sampled from a woman younger than 35 who had been exposed to COVID-19. The V and J genes are TRBV24-1 and TRBJ2-5; 8 bases in the junction line up with TRBD2. The CDR3 reads CATSDGLAGKSEETQYF. The nucleotide sequence is given as TGTGCCACCAGTGATGGACTAGCAGGAAAGTCGGAAGAGACCCAGTACTTC.